This TCR beta chain was identified during a study of OX40 agonist ivuxolimab in advanced cancers. Study summary: The dose-escalation cohort was around 83% male, with a mean age of about 60 years, ranging roughly 20 to 80.

Study-wide results and caveats: In the expanded peripheral T cells, antigen specificity was never determined.

The V gene's germline CDR1 is SNHLY and CDR2 FYNNEI. This CDR3 is 17 amino acids long. V was cut by 7 bases and J by 0 bases, with 18 bases left in between. Assay: immunoSEQ multiplex PCR; the TCRdb copy retains only in-frame clones and omits some. The sample holds 90,000 to 100,000 clones, 91% seen once. Worth noting for this clone: Antigen: not known.

This specimen was CD4+ or CD8+ T cells sorted from blood, taken in a trial of the OX40 agonist ivuxolimab. The clonotype originates from an adult with an advanced solid tumor such as melanoma, head and neck, liver or kidney cancer. The J gene is TRBJ1-4, the V gene TRBV2; tentatively, D is TRBD1 (5 bases). In DNA form, the CDR3 reads TGTGCCAGCACACCTTGGGCAGGGTATTCAACTAATGAAAAACTGTTTTTT. Protein: CASTPWAGYSTNEKLFF.